Below, 8 T cell receptor beta chains from the same sample are listed, as sequenced in a study of blood T cell repertoires in COVID-19. TCRdb's table, derived via immunoSEQ multiplex PCR, lists solely in-frame clones and lacks some. Of roughly 55,000 clones detected, around 73% appear once; the ten largest clones hold around 12%. The sample taken for sequencing was peripheral blood. The receptors were gathered from a man older than 75 with acute or convalescent COVID-19.

This clone was seen a handful of times. The J gene is TRBJ1-3, the V gene TRBV6-1; 8 nucleotides line up with TRBD1. This CDR3 has 15 amino acids. The V segment lost 3 bases and the J segment 0 bases; nucleotides outside the gene matches: 1. Germline V gives CDR1 MNHNS, CDR2 SASEGT. Here the CDR3 reads CASSDTGGSGNTIYF. The DNA of the CDR3 is TGTGCCAGCAGTGATACAGGGGGCTCTGGAAACACCATATATTTT.

The chain uses TRBV6-2 or TRBV6-3 and TRBJ2-6; 7 bases are a match to TRBD1. Per the germline V gene, CDR1 is MNHEY and CDR2 is SVGEGT. The CDR3 sequence is 15 residues long. V gave up 5 bases and J gave up 2 bases; unmatched junction bases: 3. The CDR3 DNA is TGTGCCAGCAGTCAGACAGGGCCTGGGGCCAACGTCCTGACTTTC. Protein product: CASSQTGPGANVLTF.

The V gene is TRBV7-8, the J gene TRBJ2-7; 11 nucleotides agree with TRBD1. J was trimmed by 1 base and V by 0 bases; bases with no gene match: 2. Germline V gives CDR1 SGHVS, CDR2 FQNEAQ. The CDR3 is 16 amino acids. CDR3 coding DNA: TGTGCCAGCAGCTTAGCGGGGACAGGGGGGTCCTACGAGCAGTACTTC. Translating it yields CASSLAGTGGSYEQYF.

The genes are TRBV5-1 and TRBJ1-2, with D unclear. V was clipped by 2 bases and J by 3 bases, with 8 bases between them. Per the germline V gene, CDR1 is SGHRS and CDR2 is YFSETQ. This CDR3 region has 13 residues. For the CDR3, the DNA is TGCGCCAGCAGCTTACTGGGAGACTATGGCTACACCTTC. It yields the protein CASSLLGDYGYTF.

This chain connects TRBV5-1 to TRBJ2-2, with TRBD1 identical over 9 bases. The CDR3 totals 15 residues. The J segment lost 7 bases and the V segment lost 2 bases, leaving 6 bases of the junction unmatched. Germline V gene data show CDR1 as SGHRS and CDR2 as YFSETQ. CDR3 bases: TGCGCCAGCAGCTTAACCGGGACAGGGATCGGGGAGCTGTTTTTT. Translated, it gives CASSLTGTGIGELFF. Variable domain in full (rest from reference TRBV5-1 and TRBJ2-2): KAGVTQTPRYLIKTRGQQVTLSCSPISGHRSVSWYQQTPGQGLQFLFEYFSETQRNKGNFPGRFSGRQFSNSRSEMNVSTLELGDSALYLCASSLTGTGIGELFFGEGSRLTVL.

Only a few counts were recorded for this clone. V usage is TRBV27 and J usage is TRBJ2-1; 9 bases match TRBD2. The CDR3 is 17 residues long. V shed 5 bases, J shed 8 bases, and the junction held 16 bases outside the gene matches. Germline CDR1 MNHEY, CDR2 SMNVEV (reference sequence). The CDR3 region is CASSLRSGTSTSDEQFF. CDR3 nucleotides: TGTGCCAGCAGTCTTAGATCCGGGACTAGCACTAGCGATGAGCAGTTCTTC.

The rearrangement links TRBV6-5 to TRBJ1-1; no clear D gene. Trimming removed 4 bases at V and 1 base at J, with 7 bases between. Germline V gene sequence: CDR1 MNHEY, CDR2 SVGAGI. This CDR3 is 13 amino acids long. CDR3: CASSSGQNTEAFF. CDR3 nucleotides: TGTGCCAGCAGTTCTGGGCAGAACACTGAAGCTTTCTTT.

This chain uses TRBV5-1 with TRBJ1-4; D call uncertain. The germline CDR1 and CDR2 sequences are SGHRS and YFSETQ. The CDR3 is 17 residues long. The V end lost 0 bases, the J end lost 1 base, and 13 bases lay between the germline ends. This CDR3 is CASSLGNGILTNEKLFF. In DNA, the CDR3 is TGCGCCAGCAGCTTGGGTAACGGGATTTTAACTAATGAAAAACTGTTTTTT. The full variable domain, with the rest looked up from reference TRBV5-1 and TRBJ1-4, is KAGVTQTPRYLIKTRGQQVTLSCSPISGHRSVSWYQQTPGQGLQFLFEYFSETQRNKGNFPGRFSGRQFSNSRSEMNVSTLELGDSALYLCASSLGNGILTNEKLFFGSGTQLSVL.